This paragraph covers one T cell receptor (beta chain) sequence. The antigen this receptor binds is unknown. No much larger clonotype is one base removed from it; base qualities were not supplied. V gives up 1 base and J gives up 3 bases, and the segment between their germline ends measures 6 bases. The CDR3 starts with the cysteine, ends with the phenylalanine, and has 14 residues. Kept here is only the CDR3 DNA, which spans 42 bases and is read in frame from base 1. The germline V gene provides CDR1 WSHSY and CDR2 SAAADI. This specimen belongs to a study of T cell clones after liver transplantation (dated by TCRdb to between 2019 and 2020). For the wider study: Samples were obtained from ITN030ST, a randomized trial in which withdrawal of immunosuppression was attempted within 2 years of liver transplantation. Donor-reactive T cell clones were identified by TCRbeta sequencing following a pre-transplant mixed lymphocyte reaction and were subsequently tracked in post-transplant blood. Third party-reactive TCRbeta sequences were also identified from pre-transplant MLRs to serve as an antigen-independent comparator for donor-reactive sequences. Of the eight recipients, a few were HCV-positive, while the remaining recipients had been transplanted for non-autoimmune, non-viral indications. No induction therapy was given to the subjects, and standard immunosuppression was administered until randomization at 12-24 months post-transplant. To count as tolerant, a recipient had to stay completely off immunosuppression for at least one year without liver enzymes climbing beyond twice the upper limit of normal. Blood samples were collected pre-transplant, then pre-randomization ahead of withdrawal, and finally post-randomization once withdrawal had either been completed or failed. Of the 8 liver transplant recipients making up the studied cohort, 3 were classified as tolerant and 5 as non-tolerant. Beyond this particular receptor, the publication reports: The conclusions were considered preliminary, being limited by small, heterogeneous patient numbers and non-standardized post-transplant time points. Because allograft tissue specimens were not available, migration of donor-reactive T cells into the graft, rather than deletion, may have occurred. In a couple of subjects, low numbers of available donor cells limited the measurable donor-reactive repertoire. Donor-reactive sequences decreased more than third party-reactive sequences, which suggests partial antigen-specific deletion that was not related to withdrawal success. Circulating donor-reactive CD4 TCRbeta sequences fell significantly post-transplant in 5 of 8 subjects, irrespective of tolerance or HCV status. When repertoire turnover was taken into account, detection of donor-reactive sequences was significantly reduced in 7 of 8 subjects for CD4 and in 8 of 8 subjects for CD8.

Frozen genomic DNA underwent high-throughput TCRbeta CDR3 sequencing by immunoSEQ, including PCR amplification, mapping, bias correction and internal controls. The study's processing was this. Productive rearrangements were kept, and unique TCRbeta sequences were defined by CDR3 nucleotide sequence plus V and J gene. For classification of a sequence as donor-reactive, at least 5-fold expansion in CFSE-low cells relative to unstimulated pre-transplant cells and a frequency of at least 0.01% were required. Per-subject minimum frequency thresholds, based on the lowest-template unstimulated sample, ensured at least 90% detection power. Repertoire turnover was measured by Jensen-Shannon divergence between the top 1000 TCRbeta sequences post- and pre-transplant. Changes in detection of donor-reactive sequences were tested with two-sided Fisher's exact tests. Sourced from immuneACCESS, this table was stored by TCRdb with only in-frame sequences that have V and J called. A share of the clones is absent; for the studies checked, an unresolved V gene accounts for under half, and the remainder has no known explanation. V and J calls and clone size are copied from that table; D and trimming were computed from the DNA. This sample is represented by around 76,000 clones; 80% of them were singletons. The ten largest clonotypes hold approximately 0.79% of the sample.

Unstimulated PBMCs, after thawing, were stained for CD3, CD4 and CD8 and then FACS-sorted into CD3+CD4+ and CD3+CD8+ populations. Randomization to immunosuppression withdrawal applied to every one of the 8 studied subjects. The Qiagen DNeasy Blood and Tissue Kit was used to isolate genomic DNA. The material sequenced was CD4+ T cells from blood, taken 12 months after liver transplant. The origin of this receptor is a human patient who received a liver transplant. Where a transplant has occurred, the graft donor may have supplied some of the T cells. This sequence uses TRBV10-2 and TRBJ1-4; matching of 5 bases hints at TRBD1 as the D gene. Here is the DNA: TGCGCCAGCAGTGAGTACAGGTCTAATGAAAAACTGTTTTTT. It is translated as CASSEYRSNEKLFF.